At least ten counts were recorded for the clone carrying this TCR beta chain. The data belong to a study of T cells in Graves' hyperthyroidism and ophthalmopathy. The investigators amplified TCR beta CDR3 regions from RNA transcripts. Carried out on the TCR CDR3, a first-round RT-PCR used the HTBI primer set. TCRdb redid the calling of the multiplex PCR reads with MiXCR, one entry per CDR3 protein. The sample consists of 480,000 or so distinct CDR3 sequences, roughly an eighth of them appearing once. Per the germline V gene, CDR1 is MNHNY and CDR2 is SVGAGI (reference sequence). Trimming left V 2 bases short and J 1 base short, with 3 bases between. The CDR3 spans 12 residues.

The chain couples TRBV6-6 to TRBJ2-7; no firm D call. The sequence came from a woman in her late teens or twenties with Graves' hyperthyroidism. Sequencing input: blood. CDR3: CASSYRSYEQYF. The CDR3 region has the DNA TGTGCCAGCAGTTACCGTTCCTACGAGCAGTACTTC.